One sample yielded the 26 T cell receptor beta chains listed below, sequenced in a study of blood T cell repertoires in COVID-19. Only in-frame clones appear in the TCRdb table, and some are missing; sequencing was by immunoSEQ multiplex PCR. The sample contains over 150,000 clones, around 80% of which appear only once. Specimen: peripheral blood. These receptor sequences come from a man in his 60s with acute or convalescent COVID-19.

This chain joins TRBV29-1 and TRBJ2-7; D is possibly TRBD1 (6 bases). The V gene lost 6 bases and the J gene lost 4 bases, with 10 bases spanning the gap. Germline CDR1 SQVTM, CDR2 ANQGSEA. This CDR3 contains 11 residues. Here the CDR3 reads CSVRTEYEQYF. The CDR3 DNA reads TGCAGCGTAAGGACAGAATACGAGCAGTACTTC.

The chain has TRBV6-5 and TRBJ2-7; weak D call: TRBD2 (6 bases). Trimming shortened V by 4 bases and J by 6 bases, and 7 bases separated the two germline ends. The CDR3 sequence is 11 residues long. Germline V gene lookup returns CDR1 MNHEY and CDR2 SVGAGI. The CDR3 region has the DNA TGTGCCAGCAGTTGGAGGGGCGAGCAGTACTTC. Translating it yields CASSWRGEQYF.

V is TRBV24-1 and J is TRBJ1-5; 10 positions agree with TRBD1. V dropped 4 bases and J dropped 2; count of bases not matched to a gene: 4. Germline V CDR1 and CDR2: KGHDR, SFDVKD. This CDR3 has 16 residues. CDR3: CATSEGTGVGNQPQHF. For the CDR3, the DNA is TGTGCCACCAGTGAGGGGACAGGGGTGGGCAATCAGCCCCAGCATTTT.

This clone was observed a single time. The V call is TRBV3-1 (or the pseudogene TRBV3-2), the J call TRBJ1-5, with a possible D match to TRBD1 (5 bases). The V end lost 8 bases, the J end lost 2 bases, and 19 bases lay between the germline ends. There are 16 residues in the CDR3. Germline CDR1 and CDR2: LGHDT and YNNKEL (reference sequence). This CDR3 reads CASQRGRVVGNQPQHF. CDR3 nucleotide sequence: TGTGCCAGCCAGCGAGGCAGGGTGGTTGGCAATCAGCCCCAGCATTTT.

The J gene is TRBJ1-2, the V gene TRBV11-3, with 9 bases that match TRBD1. This CDR3 comprises 13 residues. The V segment lost 5 bases and the J segment 7 bases; nucleotides outside the gene matches: 5. The V gene's germline CDR1 is SGHNT and CDR2 YENEEA. The chain's CDR3 is CASSHTGGSGYTF. The CDR3 nucleotides read TGTGCCAGCAGCCACACAGGGGGCTCTGGCTACACCTTC.

This clone was counted once. This chain uses TRBV24-1 with TRBJ2-1; 9 nucleotides match TRBD2. Germline lookup yields CDR1 KGHDR and CDR2 SFDVKD. Trimming at V came to 4 bases and at J to 8 bases, leaving 5 bases not matched to a gene. This CDR3 is built from 14 residues. CDR3 sequence: CATSDSGGRDEQFF. For the CDR3, the DNA is TGTGCCACCAGTGACAGCGGGGGGCGGGATGAGCAGTTCTTC.

V is TRBV11-2 and J is TRBJ2-6; 7 nucleotides line up with TRBD1. Germline trimming cut 4 bases from V and 1 base from J; bases unmatched to any gene: 7. There are 17 residues in the CDR3. Germline V gene sequence: CDR1 SGHAT, CDR2 FQNNGV. The CDR3 loop reads CASSSQGRSSGANVLTF. CDR3 bases: TGTGCCAGCAGCTCACAGGGGAGATCGTCTGGGGCCAACGTCCTGACTTTC.

The chain carries TRBV4-3 and TRBJ1-2; tentative D call: TRBD1 (6 bases). Germline V lookup: CDR1 LGHNA, CDR2 YSLEER. The ends were cut back, 4 bases at V and 8 bases at J, with 17 bases in the middle. The length of the CDR3 is 14 residues. The CDR3 DNA reads as TGCGCCAGCAGCCCGACTTCGGGGGGCTTAGGCTACACCTTC. Protein product: CASSPTSGGLGYTF.

In DNA form, the CDR3 reads TGTGCCAGCAGCTTGGATGGCCTAGCGGGGGAAAGCACAGATACGCAGTATTTT. This encodes CASSLDGLAGESTDTQYF. V usage is TRBV5-6 and J usage is TRBJ2-3, with TRBD2 matching over 10 bases. After removal of 0 bases from V and 0 bases from J, the junction contained 7 bases not matched to a gene. This CDR3 has 18 residues. CDR1 and CDR2 (germline): SGHDT, YYEEEE.

This clone has only a few counts. V is TRBV5-4 and J is TRBJ2-1; no clear D gene. The CDR3 is made up of 14 amino acids. Germline V gives CDR1 SGHNT, CDR2 YYREEE (reference sequence). V dropped 0 bases and J dropped 7 bases, with 11 bases sitting between them. The CDR3 loop is CASSLGIGVNEQFF. The DNA for the CDR3 is TGTGCCAGCAGCTTGGGTATCGGTGTAAATGAGCAGTTCTTC.

The rearrangement joins TRBV28 to TRBJ2-4; possible D gene TRBD1, 6 bases. The CDR3 totals 14 residues. V shed 3 bases and J shed 7 bases, with 13 bases lying between them. CDR1 MDHEN and CDR2 SYDVKM come from the germline V gene. CDR3 amino acids: CASSLDSGRNIQYF. The CDR3 DNA reads TGTGCCAGCAGTTTGGACAGTGGCAGGAACATTCAGTACTTC.

Turning to this clone: Distinct nucleotide sequences in the sample also encode this CDR3. The chain joins TRBV6-5 to TRBJ1-1; D uncertain. The CDR3 spans 13 residues. V lost 2 bases and J 2 bases, leaving 6 bases between the germline ends. CDR1 is MNHEY and CDR2 is SVGAGI in the germline V gene. The CDR3 spells CASSYGGNTEAFF. DNA of the CDR3: TGTGCCAGCAGTTACGGAGGAAACACTGAAGCTTTCTTT.

V and J are TRBV18 and TRBJ2-2; a weak D match, TRBD1 (6 bases). Trimming shortened V by 3 bases and J by 4 bases, and 12 bases separated the two germline ends. Germline V lookup: CDR1 KGHSH, CDR2 LQKENI. The CDR3 is 15 residues long. The CDR3 spells CASSPTGQRTGELFF. The CDR3 DNA reads as TGTGCCAGCTCACCGACAGGACAACGCACCGGGGAGCTGTTTTTT.

The chain uses TRBV5-5 and TRBJ2-4; D gene ambiguous. The CDR3 is made up of 16 amino acids. Trimming removed 4 bases at V and 0 bases at J, with 14 bases between. Germline V lookup: CDR1 SGHKS, CDR2 YYEKEE (reference sequence). In nucleotides, the CDR3 is TGTGCCAGCAGCCTAGAACCCGTGAAAGCCAAAAACATTCAGTACTTC. Amino acid sequence: CASSLEPVKAKNIQYF. The entire variable domain, with the rest obtained from reference TRBV5-5 and TRBJ2-4, is as follows: DAGVTQSPTHLIKTRGQQVTLRCSPISGHKSVSWYQQVLGQGPQFIFQYYEKEERGRGNFPDRFSARQFPNYSSELNVNALLLGDSALYLCASSLEPVKAKNIQYFGAGTRLSVL.

This rearrangement joins TRBV6-5 to TRBJ2-3; D uncertain. CDR1 is MNHEY and CDR2 is SVGAGI in the germline V gene. The CDR3 consists of 13 residues. Trimming stripped 5 bases from V and 5 bases from J, with 11 bases between. CDR3 in amino acids: CASSILSGDTQYF. In nucleotides, the CDR3 is TGTGCCAGCAGTATTCTTTCGGGAGATACGCAGTATTTT.

The chain is built from TRBV5-1 and TRBJ2-1, with 7 bases aligning to TRBD2. Germline V gene sequence: CDR1 SGHRS, CDR2 YFSETQ. The ends lost 4 bases at V and 9 bases at J; junction bases unmatched: 13. CDR3 length equals 15 residues. The CDR3 DNA reads TGCGCCAGCAGCGGTTCAGCGGGGCTGGTTCTTGAGCAGTTCTTC. It is translated as CASSGSAGLVLEQFF.

The V gene is TRBV30, the J gene TRBJ2-6, with D unresolved. The V end was cut by 0 bases, the J end by 4 bases, with 7 bases between. Germline V gene data show CDR1 as GTSNPN and CDR2 as SVGIG (reference sequence). The CDR3 runs to 14 residues. In nucleotides, the CDR3 is TGTGCCTGGAGTGTATTCGTCGGGGCCAACGTCCTGACTTTC. This translates into CAWSVFVGANVLTF.

The chain recombines TRBV7-9 with TRBJ2-7; D is undetermined. CDR1 and CDR2 from the germline V gene are SEHNR and FQNEAQ (reference sequence). The CDR3 has 12 amino acids. The V gene lost 5 bases and the J gene lost 3 bases, with 8 bases spanning the gap. The CDR3 coding sequence is TGTGCCAGCAGCCCATCGGGCTACGAGCAGTACTTC. Encoded protein: CASSPSGYEQYF. The whole variable domain, filled in from reference TRBV7-9 and TRBJ2-7, reads DTGVSQNPRHKITKRGQNVTFRCDPISEHNRLYWYRQTLGQGPEFLTYFQNEAQLEKSRLLSDRFSAERPKGSFSTLEIQRTEQGDSAMYLCASSPSGYEQYFGPGTRLTVT.

V gene TRBV9 combines with J gene TRBJ1-2; D might be TRBD1 (5 bases). V was clipped by 0 bases and J by 10 bases, with 22 bases between them. There are 16 residues in the CDR3. Germline values: CDR1 SGDLS, CDR2 YYNGEE. For the CDR3, the DNA is TGTGCCAGCAGCGTAGCAGATGGAGGCCTCGGGGGTGCCTACACCTTC. Translation gives CASSVADGGLGGAYTF. Full variable domain (rest looked up from reference TRBV9 and TRBJ1-2): DSGVTQTPKHLITATGQRVTLRCSPRSGDLSVYWYQQSLDQGLQFLIQYYNGEERAKGNILERFSAQQFPDLHSELNLSSLELGDSALYFCASSVADGGLGGAYTFGSGTRLTVV.

This chain connects TRBV27 to TRBJ2-7; D perhaps matches TRBD1 (6 bases). Germline values: CDR1 MNHEY, CDR2 SMNVEV (reference sequence). The CDR3 loop spans 14 amino acids. With 2 bases removed from V and 1 base from J, the gap between germline ends came to 9 bases. CDR3: CASSLGGVSYEQYF. The CDR3 DNA follows: TGTGCCAGCAGTTTAGGGGGCGTATCCTACGAGCAGTACTTC.

CDR3 amino acids: CAISESRGGADGELFF. The CDR3 nucleotides are TGTGCCATCAGTGAGTCGCGCGGGGGGGCCGACGGGGAGCTGTTTTTT. The chain combines TRBV10-3 with TRBJ2-2, with 9 bases aligning to TRBD2. The CDR3 runs 16 residues. J was trimmed by 7 bases and V by 0 bases; bases with no gene match: 6. Germline V gene sequence: CDR1 ENHRY, CDR2 SYGVKD.

This chain connects TRBV5-1 to TRBJ1-3; D is ambiguous. Per germline, CDR1 SGHRS and CDR2 YFSETQ. V lost 0 bases, J lost 0 bases, and 7 bases lay in between. The CDR3 has 15 residues. The CDR3 loop reads CASSLEQSSGNTIYF. For the CDR3, the DNA is TGCGCCAGCAGCTTGGAACAGAGCTCTGGAAACACCATATATTTT.

This rearrangement joins TRBV5-8 to TRBJ1-4; D is possibly TRBD1 (6 bases). The CDR3 consists of 15 residues. The germline gives CDR1 SGHTS, CDR2 YDEGEE. V was pared by 3 bases and J by 4 bases, with 13 bases between. As DNA, the CDR3 is TGTGCCAGCAGCTCCCTAGGACAGAGTAATGAAAAACTGTTTTTT. Protein: CASSSLGQSNEKLFF.

V is TRBV27 and J is TRBJ2-3; 7 bases fit TRBD1. Germline V gene data show CDR1 as MNHEY and CDR2 as SMNVEV (reference sequence). There are 16 residues in the CDR3. J gave up 2 bases and V 4 bases, and 9 bases lay outside the gene matches. The CDR3 protein is CASSSGGFGHTDTQYF. The CDR3, as DNA: TGTGCCAGCAGTTCAGGGGGATTTGGGCACACAGATACGCAGTATTTT.

The gene calls are TRBV6-6 and TRBJ1-5; D is ambiguous. This CDR3 is 13 amino acids long. The germline V gene encodes CDR1 MNHNY and CDR2 SVGAGI (reference sequence). V was clipped by 8 bases and J by 2 bases, with 10 bases between them. CDR3 in DNA: TGTGCCAGCGCGCCGGGAGGCAATCAGCCCCAGCATTTT. The encoded protein is CASAPGGNQPQHF.

The V gene is TRBV7-9, the J gene TRBJ1-5; TRBD1 might be the D (5 bases). V was shortened by 3 bases and J by 2 bases, with 8 bases between the two germline ends. This CDR3 comprises 14 residues. Germline V gene data show CDR1 as SEHNR and CDR2 as FQNEAQ (reference sequence). The CDR3 protein is CASSFTGGNQPQHF. The CDR3 nucleotides read TGTGCCAGCAGCTTTACAGGTGGCAATCAGCCCCAGCATTTT.